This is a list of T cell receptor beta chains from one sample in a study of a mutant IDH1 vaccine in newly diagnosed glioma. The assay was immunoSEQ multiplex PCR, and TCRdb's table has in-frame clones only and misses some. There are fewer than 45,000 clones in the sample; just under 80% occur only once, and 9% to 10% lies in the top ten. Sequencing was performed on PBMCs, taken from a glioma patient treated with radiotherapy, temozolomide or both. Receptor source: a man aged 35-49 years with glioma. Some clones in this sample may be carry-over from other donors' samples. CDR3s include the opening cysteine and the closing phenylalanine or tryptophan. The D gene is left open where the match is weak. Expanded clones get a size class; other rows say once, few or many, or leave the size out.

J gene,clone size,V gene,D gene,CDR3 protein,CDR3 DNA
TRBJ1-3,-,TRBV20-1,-,CSATRSNTIYF,TGCAGTGCCACTCGGAGCAACACCATATATTTT
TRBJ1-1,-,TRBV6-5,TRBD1,CASRMTDRDTEAFF,TGTGCCAGCCGAATGACTGACAGGGACACTGAAGCTTTCTTT
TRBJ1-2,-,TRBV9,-,CASSLDPRLGYGYTF,TGTGCCAGCAGCCTCGACCCTCGACTGGGATATGGCTACACCTTC
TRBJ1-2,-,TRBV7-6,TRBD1,CASSLADRVHGYTF,TGTGCCAGCAGCTTAGCGGACAGGGTTCATGGCTACACCTTC
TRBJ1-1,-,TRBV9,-,CASSVAPQHSSEAFF,TGTGCCAGCAGCGTAGCGCCGCAACATTCCTCTGAAGCTTTCTTT
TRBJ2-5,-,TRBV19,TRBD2,CASSIDPLAGAEETQYF,TGTGCCAGTAGTATAGATCCGCTAGCGGGGGCCGAAGAGACCCAGTACTTC
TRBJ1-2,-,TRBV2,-,CASSDQQGAGGYTF,TGTGCCAGCAGTGACCAACAGGGTGCAGGTGGCTACACCTTC
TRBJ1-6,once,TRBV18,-,CASSRDPGGNSPLHF,TGTGCCAGCTCACGAGATCCGGGCGGTAATTCACCCCTCCACTTT
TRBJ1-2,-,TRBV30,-,CAWSVTVQAGGYTF,TGTGCCTGGAGTGTAACAGTCCAGGCGGGTGGCTACACCTTC
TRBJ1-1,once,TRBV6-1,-,CASSMGRRNTEAFF,TGTGCCAGCAGTATGGGCAGGAGGAACACTGAAGCTTTCTTT
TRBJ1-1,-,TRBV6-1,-,CASSPAPGLGTEAFF,TGTGCCAGCAGTCCCGCTCCGGGTCTAGGCACTGAAGCTTTCTTT
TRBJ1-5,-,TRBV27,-,CASSSLDRNSNQPQHF,TGTGCCAGCAGTTCGTTGGACAGAAATAGCAATCAGCCCCAGCATTTT
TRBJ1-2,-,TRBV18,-,CASSPTSRDGYTF,TGTGCCAGCTCACCCACCTCACGGGACGGCTACACCTTC
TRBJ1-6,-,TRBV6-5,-,CASSQPRAYNSPLHF,TGTGCCAGCAGCCAACCCAGGGCTTATAATTCACCCCTCCACTTT
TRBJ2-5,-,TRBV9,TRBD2,CASSVLLAGVLLQETQYF,TGTGCCAGCAGCGTATTACTAGCGGGGGTATTGCTACAAGAGACCCAGTACTTC
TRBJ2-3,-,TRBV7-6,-,CASSLEPPRSSDLTPYTDTQYF,TGTGCCAGCAGCTTAGAGCCGCCTCGTTCTAGCGACCTAACGCCTTACACAGATACGCAGTATTTT
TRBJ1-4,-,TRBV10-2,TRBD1,CASSESGTGGGEKLFF,TGCGCCAGCAGTGAGTCGGGGACAGGCGGGGGTGAAAAACTGTTTTTT
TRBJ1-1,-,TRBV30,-,CAWKRGRTEAFF,TGTGCCTGGAAGCGCGGGCGGACTGAAGCTTTCTTT
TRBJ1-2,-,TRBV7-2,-,CASSLENRGGYTF,TGTGCCAGCAGCTTAGAGAATCGGGGGGGCTACACCTTC
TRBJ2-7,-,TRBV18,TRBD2,CASSATGTSENYEQYF,TGTGCCAGCTCAGCAACCGGGACTAGCGAAAACTACGAGCAGTACTTC
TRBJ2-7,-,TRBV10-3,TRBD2,CAISDSGGSSYEQYF,TGTGCCATCAGTGATAGCGGGGGGTCCTCCTACGAGCAGTACTTC
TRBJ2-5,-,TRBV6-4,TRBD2,CASSGALGETQYF,TGTGCCTCGAGCGGGGCCTTAGGAGAGACCCAGTACTTC
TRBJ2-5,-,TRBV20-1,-,CSAQVPETQYF,TGCAGTGCACAGGTACCGGAGACCCAGTACTTC
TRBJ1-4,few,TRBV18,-,CASSPYLGEDPIQKLFF,TGTGCCAGCTCACCGTACCTCGGGGAAGACCCTATCCAAAAACTGTTTTTT
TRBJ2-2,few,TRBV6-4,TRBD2,CASSGIAGDTGELFF,TGTGCCAGCAGTGGAATAGCGGGGGACACCGGGGAGCTGTTTTTT